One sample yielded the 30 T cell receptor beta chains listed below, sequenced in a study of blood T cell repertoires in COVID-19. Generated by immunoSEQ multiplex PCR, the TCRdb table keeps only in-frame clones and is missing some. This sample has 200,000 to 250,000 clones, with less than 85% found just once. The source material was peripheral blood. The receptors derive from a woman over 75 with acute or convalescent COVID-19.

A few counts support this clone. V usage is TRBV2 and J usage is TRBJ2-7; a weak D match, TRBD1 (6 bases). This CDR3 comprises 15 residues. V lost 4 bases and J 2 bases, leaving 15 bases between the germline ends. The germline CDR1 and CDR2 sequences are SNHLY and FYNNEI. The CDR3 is CASSGELTGTYEQYF. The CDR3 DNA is TGTGCCAGCAGTGGTGAATTGACAGGTACCTACGAGCAGTACTTC.

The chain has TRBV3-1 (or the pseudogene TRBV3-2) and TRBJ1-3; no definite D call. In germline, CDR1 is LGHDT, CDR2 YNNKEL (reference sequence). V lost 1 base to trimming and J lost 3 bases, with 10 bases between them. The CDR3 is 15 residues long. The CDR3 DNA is TGTGCCAGCAGCCAAGCACTGAGGGTTGGAAACACCATATATTTT. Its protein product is CASSQALRVGNTIYF.

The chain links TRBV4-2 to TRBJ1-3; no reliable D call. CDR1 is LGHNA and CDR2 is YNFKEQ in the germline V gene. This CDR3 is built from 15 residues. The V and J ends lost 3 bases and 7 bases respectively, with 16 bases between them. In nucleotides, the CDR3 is TGTGCCAGCAGCCAGTCGGCTAGGAGCCGTAACACCATATATTTT. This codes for CASSQSARSRNTIYF.

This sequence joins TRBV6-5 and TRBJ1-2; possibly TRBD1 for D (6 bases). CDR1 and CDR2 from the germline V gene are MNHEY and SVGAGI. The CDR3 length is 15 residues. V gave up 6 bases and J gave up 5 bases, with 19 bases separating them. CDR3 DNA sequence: TGTGCCAGCAGACGACAGGTGGAGGGGGGGTATGGCTACACCTTC. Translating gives CASRRQVEGGYGYTF.

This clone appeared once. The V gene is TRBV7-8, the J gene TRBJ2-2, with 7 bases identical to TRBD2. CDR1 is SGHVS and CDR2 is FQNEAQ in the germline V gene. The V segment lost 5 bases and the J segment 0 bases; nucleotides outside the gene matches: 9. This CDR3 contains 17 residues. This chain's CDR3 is CASSTIPRGANTGELFF. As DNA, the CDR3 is TGTGCCAGCAGCACGATACCTCGGGGGGCGAACACCGGGGAGCTGTTTTTT.

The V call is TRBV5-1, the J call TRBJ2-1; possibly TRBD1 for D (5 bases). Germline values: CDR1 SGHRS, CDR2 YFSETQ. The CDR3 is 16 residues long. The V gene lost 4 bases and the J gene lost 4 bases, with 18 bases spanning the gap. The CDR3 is CASSLGPRRQYNEQFF. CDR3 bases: TGCGCCAGCAGCCTCGGACCCAGAAGACAGTACAATGAGCAGTTCTTC.

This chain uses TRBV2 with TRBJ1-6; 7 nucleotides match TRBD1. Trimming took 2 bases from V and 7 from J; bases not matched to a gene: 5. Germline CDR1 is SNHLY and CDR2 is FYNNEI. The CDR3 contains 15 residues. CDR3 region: CASSESRDSNSPLHF. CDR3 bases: TGTGCCAGCAGTGAATCCCGGGACAGCAATTCACCCCTCCACTTT.

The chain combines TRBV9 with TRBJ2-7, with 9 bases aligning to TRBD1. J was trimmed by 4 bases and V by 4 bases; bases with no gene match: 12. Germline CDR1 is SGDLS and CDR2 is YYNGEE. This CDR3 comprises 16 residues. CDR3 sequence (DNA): TGTGCCAGCAGCTCAGACGACAGGGGGTATGGGTACGAGCAGTACTTC. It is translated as CASSSDDRGYGYEQYF.

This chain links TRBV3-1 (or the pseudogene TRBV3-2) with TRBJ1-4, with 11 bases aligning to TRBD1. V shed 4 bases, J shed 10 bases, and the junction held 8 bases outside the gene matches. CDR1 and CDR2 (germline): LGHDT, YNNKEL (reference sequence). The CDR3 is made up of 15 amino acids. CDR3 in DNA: TGTGCCAGCAGCCCAGTCGGGACAGGGGGTTCAAAACTGTTTTTT. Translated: CASSPVGTGGSKLFF.

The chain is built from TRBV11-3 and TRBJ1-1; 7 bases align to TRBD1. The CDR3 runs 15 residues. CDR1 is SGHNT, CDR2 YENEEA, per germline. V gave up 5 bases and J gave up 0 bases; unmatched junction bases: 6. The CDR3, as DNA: TGTGCCAGCAGCCCCCGACAGGGCATGAACACTGAAGCTTTCTTT. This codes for CASSPRQGMNTEAFF.

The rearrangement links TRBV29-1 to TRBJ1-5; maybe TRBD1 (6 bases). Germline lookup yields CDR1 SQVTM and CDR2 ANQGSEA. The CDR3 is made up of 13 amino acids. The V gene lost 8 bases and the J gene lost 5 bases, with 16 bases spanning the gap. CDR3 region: CSYRTGLDQPQHF. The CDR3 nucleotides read TGCAGCTATCGAACAGGGTTGGATCAGCCCCAGCATTTT.

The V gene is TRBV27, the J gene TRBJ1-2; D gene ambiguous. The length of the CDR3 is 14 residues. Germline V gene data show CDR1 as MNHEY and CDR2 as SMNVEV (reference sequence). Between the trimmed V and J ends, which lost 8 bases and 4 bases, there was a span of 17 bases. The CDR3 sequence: CASRPRQASYGYTF. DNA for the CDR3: TGTGCCAGCCGTCCACGGCAGGCCAGCTATGGCTACACCTTC.

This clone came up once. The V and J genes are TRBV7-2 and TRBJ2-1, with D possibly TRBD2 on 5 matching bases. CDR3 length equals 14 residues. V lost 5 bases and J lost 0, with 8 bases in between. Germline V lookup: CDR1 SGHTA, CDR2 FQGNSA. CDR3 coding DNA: TGTGCCAGCAGCAGCCGGGACTCCTACAATGAGCAGTTCTTC. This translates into CASSSRDSYNEQFF.

As DNA, the CDR3 is TGTGCCAGCAGTGAGGGACAGCAGAACACTGAAGCTTTCTTT. Residues: CASSEGQQNTEAFF. The chain employs TRBV6-1 and TRBJ1-1; 7 positions match TRBD1. Germline values: CDR1 MNHNS, CDR2 SASEGT. The CDR3 is 14 residues long. J lost 1 base, V lost 3 bases, and 2 bases had no gene match.

CDR3 nucleotides: TGTGCCAGCAGCTCTGGACTAGCGGCAAGCTACGAGCAGTACTTC. This gives the protein CASSSGLAASYEQYF. V usage is TRBV7-9 and J usage is TRBJ2-7, with 10 bases matching TRBD2. V was pared by 4 bases and J by 3 bases, with 6 bases of the junction left unmatched. CDR1 and CDR2 (germline): SEHNR, FQNEAQ (reference sequence). This CDR3 has 15 residues.

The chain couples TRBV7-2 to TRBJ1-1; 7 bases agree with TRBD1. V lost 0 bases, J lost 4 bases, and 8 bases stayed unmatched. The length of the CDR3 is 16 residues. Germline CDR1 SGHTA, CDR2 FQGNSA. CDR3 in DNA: TGTGCCAGCAGCTTAGCCCAACAGGGGACGGGCACTGAAGCTTTCTTT. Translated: CASSLAQQGTGTEAFF.

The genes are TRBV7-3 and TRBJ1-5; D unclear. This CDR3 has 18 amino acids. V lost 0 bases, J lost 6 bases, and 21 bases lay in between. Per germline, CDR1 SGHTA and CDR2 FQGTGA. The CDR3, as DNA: TGTGCCAGCAGCTTAACGCCCCCCCCACCCAGAGGTAGTCAGCCCCAGCATTTT. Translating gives CASSLTPPPPRGSQPQHF.

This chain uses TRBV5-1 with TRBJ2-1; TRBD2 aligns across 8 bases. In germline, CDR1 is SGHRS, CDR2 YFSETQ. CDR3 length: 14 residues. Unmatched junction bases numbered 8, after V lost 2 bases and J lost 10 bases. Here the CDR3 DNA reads TGCGCCAGCAGCTTACAGGGACTAGTTGACGAGCAGTTCTTC. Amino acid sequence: CASSLQGLVDEQFF.

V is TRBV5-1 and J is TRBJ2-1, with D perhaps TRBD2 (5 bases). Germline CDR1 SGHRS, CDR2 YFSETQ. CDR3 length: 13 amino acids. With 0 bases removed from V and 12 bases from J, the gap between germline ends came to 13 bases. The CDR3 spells CASSLGTLGGQFF. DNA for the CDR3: TGCGCCAGCAGCTTGGGGACCCTCGGAGGGCAGTTCTTC.

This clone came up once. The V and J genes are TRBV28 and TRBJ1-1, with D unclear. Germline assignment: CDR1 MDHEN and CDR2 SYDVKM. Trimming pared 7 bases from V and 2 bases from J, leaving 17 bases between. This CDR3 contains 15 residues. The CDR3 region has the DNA TGTGCCAGCACCTGGCTCCCCTCTCAAAACACTGAAGCTTTCTTT. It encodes CASTWLPSQNTEAFF.

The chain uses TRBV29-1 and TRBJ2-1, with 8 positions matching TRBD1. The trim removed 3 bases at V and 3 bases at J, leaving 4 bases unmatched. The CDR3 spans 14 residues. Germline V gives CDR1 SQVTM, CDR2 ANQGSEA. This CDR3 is CSVDGQGRYNEQFF. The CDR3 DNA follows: TGCAGCGTTGACGGACAGGGCCGCTACAATGAGCAGTTCTTC.

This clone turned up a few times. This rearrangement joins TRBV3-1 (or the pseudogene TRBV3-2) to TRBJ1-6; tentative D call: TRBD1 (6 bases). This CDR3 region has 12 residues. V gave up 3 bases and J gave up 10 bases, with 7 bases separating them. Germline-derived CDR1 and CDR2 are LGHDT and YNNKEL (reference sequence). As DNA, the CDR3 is TGTGCCAGCAGCCAGGGGGCCTCACCCCTCCACTTT. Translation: CASSQGASPLHF.

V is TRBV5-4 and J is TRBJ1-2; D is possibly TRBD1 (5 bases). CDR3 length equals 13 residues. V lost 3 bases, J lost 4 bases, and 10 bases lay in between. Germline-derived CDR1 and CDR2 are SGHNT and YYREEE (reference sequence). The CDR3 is CASSSQGLYGYTF. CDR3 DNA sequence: TGTGCCAGCAGCTCGCAGGGCCTCTATGGCTACACCTTC.

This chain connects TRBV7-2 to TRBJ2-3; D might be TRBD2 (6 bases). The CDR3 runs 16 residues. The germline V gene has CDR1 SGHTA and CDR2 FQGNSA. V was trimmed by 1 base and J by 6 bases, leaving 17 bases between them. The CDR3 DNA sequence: TGTGCCAGCAGCTTAGTTCCCGGCGGGATGGGGGATACGCAGTATTTT. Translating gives CASSLVPGGMGDTQYF.

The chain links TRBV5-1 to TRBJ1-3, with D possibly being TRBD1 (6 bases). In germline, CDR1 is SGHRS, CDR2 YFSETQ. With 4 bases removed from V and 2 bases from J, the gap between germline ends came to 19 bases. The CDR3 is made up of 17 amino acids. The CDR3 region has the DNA TGCGCCAGCAGCGTGACAGGTTCAAGCCTCCCTGGAAACACCATATATTTT. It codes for CASSVTGSSLPGNTIYF.

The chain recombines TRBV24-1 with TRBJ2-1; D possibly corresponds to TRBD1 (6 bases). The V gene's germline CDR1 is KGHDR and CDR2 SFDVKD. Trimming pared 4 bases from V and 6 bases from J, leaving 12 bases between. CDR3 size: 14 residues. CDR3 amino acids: CATSEPGQPNEQFF. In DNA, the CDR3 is TGTGCCACCAGTGAACCGGGACAACCCAATGAGCAGTTCTTC.

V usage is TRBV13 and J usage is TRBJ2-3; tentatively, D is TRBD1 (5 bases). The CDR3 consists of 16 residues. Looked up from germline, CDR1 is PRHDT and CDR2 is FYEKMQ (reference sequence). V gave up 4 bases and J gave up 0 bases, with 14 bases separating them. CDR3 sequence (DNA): TGTGCCAGCAGCTCAAAAAGCAGGGCTAGCACAGATACGCAGTATTTT. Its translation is CASSSKSRASTDTQYF.

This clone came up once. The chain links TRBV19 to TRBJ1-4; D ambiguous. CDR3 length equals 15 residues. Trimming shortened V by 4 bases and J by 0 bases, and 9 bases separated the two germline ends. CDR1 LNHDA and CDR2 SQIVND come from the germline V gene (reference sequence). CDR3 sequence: CASSTGDATNEKLFF. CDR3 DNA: TGTGCCAGTAGTACCGGAGATGCAACTAATGAAAAACTGTTTTTT.

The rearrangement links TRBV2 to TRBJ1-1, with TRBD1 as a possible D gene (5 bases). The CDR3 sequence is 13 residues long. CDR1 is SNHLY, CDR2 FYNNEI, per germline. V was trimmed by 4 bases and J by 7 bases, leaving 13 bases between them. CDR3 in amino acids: CASSVGRDLEAFF. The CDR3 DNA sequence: TGTGCCAGCAGTGTGGGGCGGGATCTTGAAGCTTTCTTT.

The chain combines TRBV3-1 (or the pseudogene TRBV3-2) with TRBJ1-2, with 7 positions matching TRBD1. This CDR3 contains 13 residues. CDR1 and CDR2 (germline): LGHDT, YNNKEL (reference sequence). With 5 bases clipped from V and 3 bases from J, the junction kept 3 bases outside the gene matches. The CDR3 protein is CASSADRDYGYTF. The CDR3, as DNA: TGTGCCAGCAGCGCAGACAGGGACTATGGCTACACCTTC.